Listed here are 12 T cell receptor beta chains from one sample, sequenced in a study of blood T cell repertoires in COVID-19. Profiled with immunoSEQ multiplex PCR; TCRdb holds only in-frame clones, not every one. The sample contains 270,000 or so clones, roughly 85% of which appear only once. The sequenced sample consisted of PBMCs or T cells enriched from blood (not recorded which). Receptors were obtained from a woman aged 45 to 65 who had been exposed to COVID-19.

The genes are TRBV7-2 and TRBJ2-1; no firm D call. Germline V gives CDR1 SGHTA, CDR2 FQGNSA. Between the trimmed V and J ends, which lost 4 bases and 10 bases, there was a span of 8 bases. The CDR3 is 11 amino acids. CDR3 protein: CASSSLREQFF. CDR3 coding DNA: TGTGCCAGCAGCTCCCTACGCGAGCAGTTCTTC.

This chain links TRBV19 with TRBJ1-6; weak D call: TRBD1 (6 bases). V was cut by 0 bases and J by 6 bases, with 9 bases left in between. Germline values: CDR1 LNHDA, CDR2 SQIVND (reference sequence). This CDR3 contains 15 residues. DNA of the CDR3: TGTGCCAGTAGTATAGACGGCAGGGGTAATTCACCCCTCCACTTT. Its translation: CASSIDGRGNSPLHF.

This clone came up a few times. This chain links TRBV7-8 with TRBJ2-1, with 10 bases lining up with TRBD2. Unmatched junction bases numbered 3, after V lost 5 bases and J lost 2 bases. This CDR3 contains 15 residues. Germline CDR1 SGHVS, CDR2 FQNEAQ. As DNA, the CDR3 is TGTGCCAGCAGCGTCGGGACTAGCGCCTACAATGAGCAGTTCTTC. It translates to CASSVGTSAYNEQFF. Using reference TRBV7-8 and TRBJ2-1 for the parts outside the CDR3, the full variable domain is GAGVSQSPRYKVAKRGQDVALRCDPISGHVSLFWYQQALGQGPEFLTYFQNEAQLDKSGLPSDRFFAERPEGSVSTLKIQRTQQEDSAVYLCASSVGTSAYNEQFFGPGTRLTVL.

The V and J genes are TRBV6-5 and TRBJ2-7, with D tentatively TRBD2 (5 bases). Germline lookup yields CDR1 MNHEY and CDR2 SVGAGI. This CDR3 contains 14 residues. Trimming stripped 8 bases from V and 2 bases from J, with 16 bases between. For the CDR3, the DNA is TGTGCCAGCCGAGCCGGGGATAGGCCCTACGAGCAGTACTTC. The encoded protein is CASRAGDRPYEQYF.

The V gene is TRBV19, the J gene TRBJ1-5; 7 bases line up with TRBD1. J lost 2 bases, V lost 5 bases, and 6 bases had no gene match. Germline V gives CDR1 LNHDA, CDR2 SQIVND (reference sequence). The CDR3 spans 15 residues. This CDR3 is CASSARGIGNQPQHF. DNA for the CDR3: TGTGCCAGTAGTGCCAGGGGGATAGGCAATCAGCCCCAGCATTTT.

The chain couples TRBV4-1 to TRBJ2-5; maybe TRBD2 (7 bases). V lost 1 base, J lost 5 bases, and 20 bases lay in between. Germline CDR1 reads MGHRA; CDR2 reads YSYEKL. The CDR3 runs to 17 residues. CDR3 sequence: CASSQVSGGGALETQYF. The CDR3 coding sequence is TGCGCCAGCAGCCAAGTATCCGGAGGGGGGGCCCTCGAGACCCAGTACTTC.

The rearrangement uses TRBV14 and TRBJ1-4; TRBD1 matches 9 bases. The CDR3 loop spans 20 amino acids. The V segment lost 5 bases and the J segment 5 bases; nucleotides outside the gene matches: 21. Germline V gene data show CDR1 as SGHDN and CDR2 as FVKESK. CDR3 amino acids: CASSAVPKGTGRSENEKLFF. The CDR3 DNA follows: TGTGCCAGCAGCGCAGTACCTAAAGGGACAGGGCGCTCTGAAAATGAAAAACTGTTTTTT.

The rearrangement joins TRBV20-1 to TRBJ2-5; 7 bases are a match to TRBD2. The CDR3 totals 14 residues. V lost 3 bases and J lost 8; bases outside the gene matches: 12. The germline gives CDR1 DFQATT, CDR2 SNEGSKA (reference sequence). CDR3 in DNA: TGCAGTGCTAGTTCCGGGTGGCAGCGGGGAACCCAGTACTTC. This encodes CSASSGWQRGTQYF.

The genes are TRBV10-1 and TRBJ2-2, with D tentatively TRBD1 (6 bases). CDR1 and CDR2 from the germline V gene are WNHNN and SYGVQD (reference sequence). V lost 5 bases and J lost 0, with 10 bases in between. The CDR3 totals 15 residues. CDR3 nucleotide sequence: TGCGCCAGCAGTCAGGACAGTGCGAACACCGGGGAGCTGTTTTTT. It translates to CASSQDSANTGELFF.

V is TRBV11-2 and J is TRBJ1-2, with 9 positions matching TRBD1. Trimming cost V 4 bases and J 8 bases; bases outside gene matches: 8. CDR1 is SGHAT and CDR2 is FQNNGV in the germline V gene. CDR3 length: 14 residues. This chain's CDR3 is CASSSLGTGYGYTF. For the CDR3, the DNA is TGTGCCAGCAGCTCCCTAGGGACAGGGTACGGCTACACCTTC.

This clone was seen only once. CDR3 region: CASSETGASNQPQHF. The CDR3 nucleotides read TGTGCCAGCAGTGAAACAGGTGCCAGCAATCAGCCCCAGCATTTT. The chain employs TRBV2 and TRBJ1-5; D might be TRBD1 (5 bases). Trimming took 2 bases from V and 1 from J, leaving 9 bases between them. The CDR3 sequence is 15 residues long. In germline, CDR1 is SNHLY, CDR2 FYNNEI. The whole variable domain, remainder taken from reference TRBV2 and TRBJ1-5, is EPEVTQTPSHQVTQMGQEVILRCVPISNHLYFYWYRQILGQKVEFLVSFYNNEISEKSEIFDDQFSVERPDGSNFTLKIRSTKLEDSAMYFCASSETGASNQPQHFGDGTRLSIL.

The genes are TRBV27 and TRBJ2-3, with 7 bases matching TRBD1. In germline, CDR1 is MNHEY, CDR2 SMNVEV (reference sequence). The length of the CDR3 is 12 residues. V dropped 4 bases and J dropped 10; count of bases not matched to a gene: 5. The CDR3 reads CASSSGQWAQYF. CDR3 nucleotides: TGTGCCAGCAGTTCGGGACAGTGGGCGCAGTATTTT.